This paragraph covers one TCR beta chain sequence. This record comes from a study of blood T cell repertoires in COVID-19. As for the study in general: Acute and convalescent COVID-19 samples came from the United States, Italy and Spain. The cDNA or gDNA used as material had been derived from T cells, B-cell-depleted T cells, or PBMCs.

While infection was still active, Seattle patients were enrolled and then followed longitudinally. This CDR3 is built from 16 residues. V was clipped by 3 bases and J by 3 bases; unmatched bases: 8. The germline gives CDR1 DFQATT, CDR2 SNEGSKA (reference sequence). In the original analysis: The assay estimated nucleated cells by amplifying reference gene primers. Generated by immunoSEQ multiplex PCR, the TCRdb table keeps only in-frame clones and is missing some. V and J calls plus clone size are reproduced from that table; the DNA served to infer D and trimming. The table lists some 350,000 clones, 70% to 90% of them singletons.

The chain couples TRBV20-1 to TRBJ1-5, with 10 positions matching TRBD1. This clonotype originated in a woman between 25 and 40 years old with COVID-19, enrolled during active disease. Sequencing was performed on peripheral blood. The CDR3 protein is CSASTRQGAINQPQHF. In nucleotides, the CDR3 is TGCAGTGCTAGTACCCGACAGGGGGCGATCAATCAGCCCCAGCATTTT.